This is a list of T cell receptor beta chains from one sample in a study of human T cells and chemical hapten exposure. TCRdb processed the RACE reads anew with MiXCR; each CDR3 protein has one entry. The sample yields nearly 95,000 distinct CDR3 sequences, roughly 11% seen once. Sample: whole blood, taken in connection with sensitization to the hapten diphenylcyclopropenone (DPC). Receptor source: a man between 35 and 55 years old with alopecia areata. Some clones in this sample may be carry-over from other donors' samples. CDR3s include the opening cysteine and the closing phenylalanine or tryptophan. A D gene is named only where the DNA matches it firmly. A row's size may be missing; if present it is once, few, many or a size class.

v_gene	d_gene	abundance	j_gene	CDR3aa	CDR3nt
TRBV30	TRBD2	few	TRBJ2-1	CAWSISGIYNEQFF	TGTGCCTGGAGTATTAGCGGGATCTACAATGAGCAGTTCTTC
TRBV7-2	TRBD1	many	TRBJ1-2	CASSPRDRDGYTF	TGTGCCAGCAGCCCCCGGGACAGGGACGGCTACACCTTC
TRBV27	.	.	TRBJ1-2	CASGGSAYGYTF	TGTGCCAGCGGAGGGTCGGCCTATGGCTACACCTTC
TRBV20-1	.	.	TRBJ2-2	CSAPRTRVLFF	TGCAGTGCCCCGAGGACGAGGGTGCTGTTTTTT
TRBV29-1	TRBD2	.	TRBJ2-1	CSVELAGYNEQFF	TGCAGCGTTGAACTAGCGGGGTACAATGAGCAGTTCTTC
TRBV7-9	.	few	TRBJ2-1	CASSLDSRWASDSSYNEQFF	TGTGCCAGCAGCTTAGATTCGCGTTGGGCTAGCGACAGCTCCTACAATGAGCAGTTCTTC
TRBV28	.	many	TRBJ1-1	CASTGWRGKAEAFF	TGTGCCAGCACCGGGTGGAGGGGGAAAGCTGAAGCTTTCTTT
TRBV4-3	.	.	TRBJ2-1	CASSQLAGGLGEQFF	TGCGCCAGCAGCCAACTAGCAGGGGGGTTAGGTGAGCAGTTCTTC
TRBV7-3	TRBD2	.	TRBJ2-5	CASSPTAGGETQYF	TGTGCCAGCAGCCCTACAGCGGGAGGGGAGACCCAGTACTTC
TRBV6-2/TRBV6-3	.	.	TRBJ2-1	CASSTFSRFLGNEQFF	TGTGCCAGCAGTACCTTCTCCAGGTTCCTGGGGAATGAGCAGTTCTTC
TRBV7-9	.	few	TRBJ2-3	CAAPTDPNTDTQYF	TGTGCCGCCCCAACGGATCCCAACACAGATACGCAGTATTTT
TRBV7-2	TRBD2	few	TRBJ2-5	CASSSLAGGSETQYF	TGTGCCAGCAGCTCTCTAGCGGGAGGCTCGGAGACCCAGTACTTC
TRBV5-5	.	many	TRBJ1-1	CASSLRGSLGGAEAFF	TGTGCCAGCAGCTTGCGAGGGAGCCTCGGAGGGGCTGAAGCTTTCTTT
TRBV7-9	.	few	TRBJ1-2	CASSPFPQGRGYGYTF	TGTGCCAGCAGTCCCTTTCCCCAGGGGAGGGGCTATGGCTACACCTTC
TRBV6-5	TRBD1	.	TRBJ1-4	CASRGQGAGANEKLFF	TGTGCCAGCAGGGGACAGGGGGCCGGGGCTAATGAAAAACTGTTTTTT
TRBV2	.	.	TRBJ2-1	CASSSRGAVYNEQFF	TGTGCCAGCTCATCCCGTGGGGCGGTTTACAATGAGCAGTTCTTC
TRBV6-2/TRBV6-3	.	many	TRBJ2-7	CASSARGSYEQYF	TGTGCCAGCAGCGCACGTGGCTCCTACGAGCAGTACTTC
TRBV5-1	.	.	TRBJ1-1	CASSLSLGAGTEAFF	TGCGCCAGCAGCTTGAGCCTGGGAGCAGGCACTGAAGCTTTCTTT
TRBV19	.	.	TRBJ2-7	CASSPRTYEQYF	TGTGCCAGTAGTCCTCGGACCTACGAGCAGTACTTC
TRBV7-9	.	many	TRBJ2-5	CASSSRLAKQETQYF	TGTGCCAGCAGCTCCCGGCTAGCGAAACAAGAGACCCAGTACTTC
TRBV5-1	TRBD2	.	TRBJ2-7	CASSLSGTTYEQYF	TGCGCCAGCAGCTTGAGCGGGACCACCTACGAGCAGTACTTC
TRBV7-9	.	.	TRBJ2-1	CASSLEVGASWDEQFF	TGTGCCAGCAGCTTAGAGGTCGGTGCGTCATGGGATGAGCAGTTCTTC
TRBV19	.	many	TRBJ2-3	CASSIGVPGTDTQYF	TGTGCCAGTAGTATAGGGGTCCCGGGGACAGATACGCAGTATTTT
TRBV20-1	.	few	TRBJ2-7	CSARGGKSYEQYF	TGCAGTGCTAGAGGGGGGAAGTCCTACGAGCAGTACTTC
TRBV11-3	TRBD2	.	TRBJ2-1	CASSQPGLAGVNEQFF	TGTGCCAGCAGCCAACCTGGGCTAGCGGGAGTCAATGAGCAGTTCTTC
TRBV20-1	.	many	TRBJ2-4	CSAHPVLAKNIQYF	TGCAGTGCTCACCCCGTTCTAGCCAAAAACATTCAGTACTTC
TRBV6-6	.	few	TRBJ1-5	CASSWDQPQHF	TGTGCCAGCAGCTGGGATCAGCCCCAGCATTTT
TRBV7-8	.	once	TRBJ2-1	CASRTDRYNEQFF	TGTGCCAGCAGGACCGATAGATACAATGAGCAGTTCTTC
TRBV7-3	TRBD2	few	TRBJ2-3	CASSPGRAGYKDTQYF	TGTGCCAGCAGCCCGGGGAGGGCGGGATATAAAGATACGCAGTATTTT
TRBV28	TRBD1	many	TRBJ1-1	CASRPGQANTEAFF	TGTGCCAGCAGGCCGGGACAGGCGAACACTGAAGCTTTCTTT
TRBV19	.	.	TRBJ2-3	CASSEGLATDTQYF	TGTGCCAGTAGTGAAGGGCTTGCCACAGATACGCAGTATTTT
TRBV20-1	TRBD1	many	TRBJ1-3	CSARRDSSGNTIYF	TGCAGTGCTAGAAGGGACAGCTCTGGAAACACCATATATTTT
TRBV3-1	.	.	TRBJ2-3	CASSQEDLATSGTDTQYF	TGTGCCAGCAGCCAAGAAGATCTTGCAACCTCCGGCACAGATACGCAGTATTTT
TRBV5-6	.	few	TRBJ2-7	CASSFGSSYEQYF	TGTGCCAGCAGCTTCGGGAGCTCCTACGAGCAGTACTTC
TRBV7-9	.	.	TRBJ2-3	CASSQGTRPRTDTQYF	TGTGCCAGCAGCCAGGGGACTCGCCCCCGCACAGATACGCAGTATTTT
TRBV28	.	few	TRBJ1-5	CASSFSRREVGNQPQHF	TGTGCCAGCAGTTTCTCGAGAAGGGAGGTCGGCAATCAGCCCCAGCATTTT
TRBV30	.	many	TRBJ1-3	CAWNRAHSGNTIYF	TGTGCCTGGAACAGGGCTCACTCTGGAAACACCATATATTTT
TRBV25-1	.	many	TRBJ2-3	CASSEQGVWSTDTQYF	TGTGCCAGCAGTGAACAAGGGGTGTGGAGCACAGATACGCAGTATTTT
TRBV6-2/TRBV6-3	.	many	TRBJ2-3	CATLHRGGADTQYF	TGTGCCACCCTTCACAGGGGAGGGGCAGATACGCAGTATTTT
TRBV11-1	.	few	TRBJ2-1	CASSRGTALLYNEQFF	TGTGCCAGCAGCCGAGGGACTGCGCTGCTCTACAATGAGCAGTTCTTC
TRBV7-9	TRBD2	few	TRBJ2-1	CAGATSLAGNEQFF	TGTGCCGGAGCCACTTCACTAGCGGGCAATGAGCAGTTCTTC
TRBV7-8	.	few	TRBJ2-1	CASSSDRTYNEQFF	TGTGCCAGCAGCTCGGACAGAACCTACAATGAGCAGTTCTTC
TRBV6-5	.	many	TRBJ1-6	CASSPTGTSNSPLHF	TGTGCCAGCAGTCCAACCGGGACATCGAATTCACCCCTCCACTTT
TRBV10-3	.	.	TRBJ1-3	CAITGVSSGNTIYF	TGTGCCATCACAGGGGTCAGCTCTGGAAACACCATATATTTT
TRBV7-2	.	many	TRBJ2-1	CASSSELYNEQFF	TGTGCCAGCAGCTCCGAGCTATACAATGAGCAGTTCTTC
TRBV12-3/TRBV12-4	TRBD2	.	TRBJ2-2	CASRLSGTNTGELFF	TGTGCCAGCAGACTGAGCGGGACGAACACCGGGGAGCTGTTTTTT
TRBV4-3	TRBD1	few	TRBJ1-4	CASSQEGTVNEKLFF	TGCGCCAGCAGCCAAGAGGGGACAGTTAATGAAAAACTGTTTTTT
TRBV29-1	TRBD2	many	TRBJ2-7	CSVPGTSGTEQYF	TGCAGCGTTCCCGGGACTAGCGGGACGGAGCAGTACTTC
TRBV7-2	.	many	TRBJ2-3	CASSLDSDTQYF	TGCGCCAGCAGCCTAGACTCAGATACGCAGTATTTT
TRBV5-5	.	.	TRBJ1-4	CASSLVVRPTTNEKLFF	TGTGCCAGCAGCCTGGTAGTCCGCCCAACAACTAATGAAAAACTGTTTTTT
TRBV11-2	TRBD1	.	TRBJ2-5	CASSPDRVAWKETQYF	TGTGCCAGCAGCCCCGACAGGGTAGCGTGGAAGGAGACCCAGTACTTC
TRBV28	TRBD1	.	TRBJ2-7	CASSLGQGYEQYF	TGTGCCAGCAGTTTAGGACAGGGATACGAGCAGTACTTC
TRBV28	TRBD2	few	TRBJ2-2	CASSLTSGSYTGELFF	TGTGCCAGCAGTTTGACTAGCGGGAGTTACACCGGGGAGCTGTTTTTT
TRBV20-1	.	.	TRBJ1-4	CSASGPPNEKLFF	TGCAGTGCTAGTGGACCGCCAAATGAAAAACTGTTTTTT
TRBV10-3	.	.	TRBJ2-3	CAIGRTGAGTDTQYF	TGTGCCATCGGGAGGACTGGGGCTGGCACAGATACGCAGTATTTT
TRBV20-1	.	many	TRBJ1-5	CSTGVSNQPQHF	TGCAGCACCGGGGTGAGCAATCAGCCCCAGCATTTT
TRBV19	TRBD2	few	TRBJ2-1	CASSVRAGVGDEQFF	TGTGCCAGTAGTGTTCGAGCGGGAGTTGGAGATGAGCAGTTCTTC
TRBV29-1	.	few	TRBJ2-1	CSGWVGSYNEQFF	TGCAGCGGTTGGGTGGGATCCTACAATGAGCAGTTCTTC